The 30 T cell receptor beta chains listed next were all sequenced from one sample in a study of OX40 agonist ivuxolimab in advanced cancers. TCRdb keeps only in-frame clones here, not all; method: immunoSEQ multiplex PCR. Here the sample spans about 79,000 clones, 90% being singletons. The specimen was CD4+ or CD8+ T cells sorted from blood, collected in a trial of the OX40 agonist ivuxolimab. The receptors stem from an adult with an advanced solid tumor such as melanoma, head and neck, liver or kidney cancer.

As regards this clone: Germline is not matched at one junction end, which may reflect a read error. The chain joins TRBV5-1 to TRBJ2-2; D is uncertain. Germline values: CDR1 SGHRS, CDR2 YFSETQ. The CDR3 spans 15 residues. The CDR3: CASRLVAGGNGELFF. Written as DNA, the CDR3 is TGCGCCAGCAGATTGGTGGCAGGTGGAAACGGGGAGCTGTTTTTT.

V and J are TRBV4-1 and TRBJ1-4; the D is unclear. CDR1 and CDR2 (germline): MGHRA, YSYEKL. This CDR3 comprises 12 residues. With 5 bases removed from V and 8 bases from J, the gap between germline ends came to 9 bases. CDR3 in amino acids: CASSYLGEKLFF. CDR3 bases: TGCGCCAGCAGCTACTTGGGGGAAAAACTGTTTTTT.

J is TRBJ1-2 and V is TRBV19; 7 nucleotides match TRBD1. The V gene's germline CDR1 is LNHDA and CDR2 SQIVND (reference sequence). After removal of 5 bases from V and 5 bases from J, the junction contained 8 bases not matched to a gene. The CDR3 covers 14 residues. The CDR3 reads CASSGQVPSYGYTF. CDR3 DNA: TGTGCCAGTAGTGGACAGGTTCCTTCATATGGCTACACCTTC.

This clone came up a few times. The chain links TRBV7-9 to TRBJ1-5; no firm D call. The CDR3 spans 15 residues. The ends were cut back, 4 bases at V and 2 bases at J, with 12 bases in the middle. CDR1 SEHNR and CDR2 FQNEAQ come from the germline V gene (reference sequence). CDR3 DNA sequence: TGTGCCAGCAGCTCCTTGGGTTATGGCAATCAGCCCCAGCATTTT. This codes for CASSSLGYGNQPQHF.

The rearrangement joins TRBV9 to TRBJ2-6; 7 bases align to TRBD1. This CDR3 contains 18 residues. The V segment lost 0 bases and the J segment 1 base; nucleotides outside the gene matches: 7. Germline V lookup: CDR1 SGDLS, CDR2 YYNGEE. The CDR3 sequence: CASSVAGGYDSGANVLTF. The CDR3 DNA sequence: TGTGCCAGCAGCGTAGCAGGGGGTTATGATTCTGGGGCCAACGTCCTGACTTTC. The whole variable domain, filled in from reference TRBV9 and TRBJ2-6, reads DSGVTQTPKHLITATGQRVTLRCSPRSGDLSVYWYQQSLDQGLQFLIQYYNGEERAKGNILERFSAQQFPDLHSELNLSSLELGDSALYFCASSVAGGYDSGANVLTFGAGSRLTVL.

This clone came up a few times. The J gene is TRBJ1-5, the V gene TRBV19; D perhaps matches TRBD1 (5 bases). Deletions cut 1 base from V and 3 bases from J, with 19 bases between. The V gene's germline CDR1 is LNHDA and CDR2 SQIVND (reference sequence). The CDR3 consists of 18 residues. Written as DNA, the CDR3 is TGTGCCAGTAGTATAGCTCTCATGCAGGGAAGTACCAATCAGCCCCAGCATTTT. Translation gives CASSIALMQGSTNQPQHF.

This rearrangement joins TRBV11-3 to TRBJ2-2; D is unresolved. This CDR3 spans 14 amino acids. The V and J ends lost 5 bases and 4 bases respectively, with 11 bases between them. Germline values: CDR1 SGHNT, CDR2 YENEEA. In DNA form, the CDR3 reads TGTGCCAGCAGCCGAGGAAGTGCCACCGGGGAGCTGTTTTTT. Its translation: CASSRGSATGELFF.

This rearrangement joins TRBV5-1 to TRBJ2-2; D ambiguous. The V and J ends lost 6 bases and 0 bases respectively, with 12 bases between them. There are 15 residues in the CDR3. Germline V lookup: CDR1 SGHRS, CDR2 YFSETQ. In DNA, the CDR3 is TGCGCCAGCAAAGAGGCAGGAACGAACACCGGGGAGCTGTTTTTT. It yields the protein CASKEAGTNTGELFF.

The chain is built from TRBV5-1 and TRBJ2-1; the match to TRBD1 covers 7 bases. The CDR3 extends over 15 amino acids. The V and J ends lost 5 bases and 7 bases, in that order; junction bases with no gene match: 12. CDR1 is SGHRS and CDR2 is YFSETQ in the germline V gene. The CDR3 sequence is CASSSFRDRDNEQFF. In nucleotides, the CDR3 is TGCGCCAGCAGTTCCTTCCGGGACAGAGATAATGAGCAGTTCTTC.

The J gene is TRBJ1-4, the V gene TRBV11-2; 7 bases are a match to TRBD1. From germline, CDR1 is SGHAT and CDR2 FQNNGV. CDR3 size: 16 residues. Trimming at V came to 6 bases and at J to 7 bases, leaving 14 bases not matched to a gene. The CDR3 protein is CASSRHAQGGPEKLFF. The CDR3 nucleotides are TGTGCCAGCAGTCGCCACGCCCAGGGGGGGCCTGAAAAACTGTTTTTT.

The rearrangement uses TRBV6-5 and TRBJ1-2, with 9 nucleotides matching TRBD1. Per germline, CDR1 MNHEY and CDR2 SVGAGI. V lost 6 bases to trimming and J lost 5 bases; unmatched junction nucleotides: 7. CDR3 size: 14 residues. The CDR3 region is CASRPTGGRYGYTF. The DNA for the CDR3 is TGTGCCAGCAGGCCCACAGGGGGCCGGTATGGCTACACCTTC.

This CDR3 is CASSALSQPQHF. DNA for the CDR3: TGTGCCAGTAGTGCCTTGAGTCAGCCCCAGCATTTT. The chain employs TRBV19 and TRBJ1-5; D is uncertain. Trimming removed 5 bases at V and 6 bases at J, with 8 bases between. The germline gives CDR1 LNHDA, CDR2 SQIVND (reference sequence). The CDR3 sequence is 12 residues long.

The chain recombines TRBV5-1 with TRBJ2-1; D possibly uses TRBD1 or TRBD2 (5 bases each). The germline V and J ends were trimmed by 0 bases and 7 bases, with 8 bases remaining between them. Per germline, CDR1 SGHRS and CDR2 YFSETQ. The CDR3 consists of 13 residues. The CDR3 coding sequence is TGCGCCAGCAGCTTGGATTGGGGGAATGAGCAGTTCTTC. Encoded protein: CASSLDWGNEQFF.

This chain uses TRBV27 with TRBJ2-3, with D perhaps TRBD2 (5 bases). The length of the CDR3 is 15 residues. Trimming shortened V by 3 bases and J by 3 bases, and 13 bases separated the two germline ends. Germline values: CDR1 MNHEY, CDR2 SMNVEV (reference sequence). The CDR3 DNA reads as TGTGCCAGCAGTTTGATATCGTCGGGGACAGATACGCAGTATTTT. This sequence encodes CASSLISSGTDTQYF.

This chain links TRBV7-9 with TRBJ1-2; 9 nucleotides agree with TRBD1. This CDR3 has 14 residues. V dropped 5 bases and J dropped 5; count of bases not matched to a gene: 6. Per germline, CDR1 SEHNR and CDR2 FQNEAQ (reference sequence). The CDR3 spells CASSPTGTGYGYTF. In nucleotides, the CDR3 is TGTGCCAGCAGCCCTACCGGGACAGGGTATGGCTACACCTTC.

The chain employs TRBV21-1 and TRBJ2-7; the table's D gene call, TRBD1, was not cross checked with the DNA. TRBV21-1 constitutes a pseudogene. The CDR3 totals 18 residues. CDR3 protein: CASSNRPPQGPPAYEQYV. The CDR3 nucleotides are TGTGCCAGCAGCAATCGGCCCCCTCAGGGCCCGCCTGCCTACGAGCAGTACGTC.

The chain employs TRBV5-1 and TRBJ1-1, with D tentatively TRBD1 (5 bases). The CDR3 length is 13 residues. CDR1 and CDR2 (germline): SGHRS, YFSETQ. Trimming took 3 bases from V and 3 from J, leaving 9 bases between them. The CDR3: CASSWQGDTEAFF. The CDR3 DNA sequence: TGCGCCAGCAGCTGGCAGGGTGACACTGAAGCTTTCTTT.

The chain's CDR3 is CASSAPVQGAFSNYGYTF. CDR3 nucleotide sequence: TGCGCCAGCAGTGCCCCGGTGCAGGGGGCGTTTTCTAACTATGGCTACACCTTC. This chain connects TRBV10-1 to TRBJ1-2; 8 bases agree with TRBD1. Germline loops: CDR1 WNHNN, CDR2 SYGVQD (reference sequence). V was clipped by 4 bases and J by 0 bases; unmatched bases: 13. This CDR3 contains 18 residues.

The chain employs TRBV28 and TRBJ1-3, with D maybe TRBD1 (6 bases). The CDR3 length is 15 residues. The germline gives CDR1 MDHEN, CDR2 SYDVKM. The V and J ends lost 2 bases and 4 bases respectively, with 12 bases between them. CDR3 loop: CASSLPVGQGNTIYF. For the CDR3, the DNA is TGTGCCAGCAGTTTACCGGTTGGACAGGGAAACACCATATATTTT.

This chain joins TRBV2 and TRBJ2-3; no definite D call. CDR3 length: 16 residues. Looked up from germline, CDR1 is SNHLY and CDR2 is FYNNEI. V lost 7 bases and J lost 0, with 17 bases in between. CDR3 bases: TGTGCCAGCACCAGAGGTCGGACCTCTAGCACAGATACGCAGTATTTT. Translated: CASTRGRTSSTDTQYF.

The chain carries TRBV9 and TRBJ2-1; tentatively, D is TRBD2 (7 bases). CDR1 and CDR2 (germline): SGDLS, YYNGEE. Trimming shortened V by 3 bases and J by 2 bases, and 18 bases separated the two germline ends. This CDR3 has 17 residues. This chain's CDR3 is CASSEGVAGPPYNEQFF. CDR3 DNA: TGTGCCAGCAGCGAGGGGGTAGCGGGTCCTCCCTACAATGAGCAGTTCTTC.

The chain couples TRBV10-1 to TRBJ1-1; possibly TRBD1 for D (6 bases). V shed 9 bases and J shed 6 bases, with 17 bases lying between them. Germline CDR1 reads WNHNN; CDR2 reads SYGVQD (reference sequence). The CDR3 loop spans 13 amino acids. The CDR3 here is CASTGTNGAEAFF. The CDR3 coding sequence is TGCGCCAGTACCGGGACAAACGGCGCTGAAGCTTTCTTT.

The gene calls are TRBV28 and TRBJ2-6; TRBD1 is a possible D gene (6 bases). CDR1 is MDHEN and CDR2 is SYDVKM in the germline V gene. The CDR3 runs to 19 residues. The ends were cut back, 8 bases at V and 3 bases at J, with 26 bases in the middle. The chain's CDR3 is CASEYPGGRGLGGANVLTF. CDR3 in DNA: TGTGCCAGCGAGTATCCAGGAGGCAGGGGTCTTGGTGGGGCCAACGTCCTGACTTTC.

The chain is built from TRBV6-6 and TRBJ1-5; 9 bases agree with TRBD1. V was clipped by 8 bases and J by 4 bases; unmatched bases: 9. Germline loops: CDR1 MNHNY, CDR2 SVGAGI (reference sequence). CDR3 length equals 15 residues. The CDR3 sequence: CASGTGGTPNQPQHF. The CDR3 region has the DNA TGTGCCAGCGGAACAGGGGGCACTCCAAATCAGCCCCAGCATTTT.

V is TRBV6-4 and J is TRBJ2-5; D remains ambiguous. V dropped 6 bases and J dropped 5 bases, with 16 bases sitting between them. Germline V gene data show CDR1 as MRHNA and CDR2 as SNTAGT. The CDR3 length is 14 residues. The CDR3 DNA sequence: TGTGCCAGCAGACCCGGACCTCGTTCGGAGACCCAGTACTTC. This codes for CASRPGPRSETQYF.

The chain combines TRBV2 with TRBJ2-4; weak D call: TRBD2 (5 bases). The CDR3 spans 16 residues. From germline, CDR1 is SNHLY and CDR2 FYNNEI. With 2 bases removed from V and 1 base from J, the gap between germline ends came to 12 bases. The CDR3 sequence is CASSELRGWAKNIQYF. The CDR3 DNA reads as TGTGCCAGCAGTGAACTCCGCGGGTGGGCCAAAAACATTCAGTACTTC.

This clone appeared a single time. This chain joins TRBV5-3 and TRBJ2-3; tentative D call: TRBD2 (6 bases). TRBV5-3 is marked as an open reading frame, function uncertain. Trimming cost V 4 bases and J 1 base, with 16 bases left between them. This CDR3 has 16 residues. Here the CDR3 reads CARSLGLFRGTDTQYF. The CDR3 DNA reads as TGTGCCAGAAGCCTCGGACTATTTCGGGGCACAGATACGCAGTATTTT.

The rearrangement uses TRBV10-1 and TRBJ1-2, with D uncertain. CDR3 length: 15 residues. V was shortened by 5 bases and J by 4 bases, with 17 bases between the two germline ends. Germline CDR1 reads WNHNN; CDR2 reads SYGVQD (reference sequence). The CDR3 DNA is TGCGCCAGCAGTAACCTTAGAGAGGGCCCCTATGGCTACACCTTC. It is translated as CASSNLREGPYGYTF.

The rearrangement links TRBV7-2 to TRBJ1-6; D unresolved. Germline loops: CDR1 SGHTA, CDR2 FQGNSA. V was clipped by 1 base and J by 10 bases, with 17 bases between them. The CDR3 extends over 16 amino acids. The CDR3: CASSLVGQYGGSPLHF. Here the CDR3 DNA reads TGTGCCAGCAGCTTAGTGGGCCAATATGGTGGCTCACCCCTCCACTTT.

This chain links TRBV19 with TRBJ2-7, with D perhaps assigned TRBD1 or TRBD2 (5 bases each). V was pared by 3 bases and J by 0 bases, with 12 bases between. The CDR3 extends over 15 amino acids. CDR1 is LNHDA and CDR2 is SQIVND in the germline V gene (reference sequence). Written as DNA, the CDR3 is TGTGCCAGTAGTATTGGTGGGACCTCCTCCTACGAGCAGTACTTC. Residues: CASSIGGTSSYEQYF. The full variable domain, in which reference TRBV19 and TRBJ2-7 provide the parts outside the CDR3, is DGGITQSPKYLFRKEGQNVTLSCEQNLNHDAMYWYRQDPGQGLRLIYYSQIVNDFQKGDIAEGYSVSREKKESFPLTVTSAQKNPTAFYLCASSIGGTSSYEQYFGPGTRLTVT.